This T cell receptor (beta chain) is from a study of blood T cells in healthy people across ages. Notes on this clonotype: Its antigen remains unidentified.

Through a sample-barcoded 5' primer and a J-beta primer mix, a second PCR was run for roughly 6 to 11 cycles. TCRdb independently ran MiXCR on the 5' RACE reads; one entry per CDR3 protein. The sample yields about 1,400,000 distinct CDR3 sequences, approximately 59% seen once. General study results and limits: A roughly linear age-dependent decrease characterized TCR beta diversity per million T cells. It was not possible, with unsorted PBMCs, to conclusively compare naive and antigen-experienced cells.

CDR3 length: 16 amino acids. Between the trimmed V and J ends, which lost 0 bases and 3 bases, there was a span of 12 bases. Looked up from germline, CDR1 is LNHNV and CDR2 is YYDKDF (reference sequence). This receptor was identified in a man aged 18 to 35 in good health. This rearrangement joins TRBV15 to TRBJ2-1; D ambiguous. Material: blood. This chain's CDR3 is CATSRESPGNYNEQFF. For the CDR3, the DNA is TGTGCCACCAGCAGAGAGAGTCCCGGTAACTACAATGAGCAGTTCTTC.